Presented here are 13 T cell receptor beta chains from one specimen sequenced in a study of blood T cell repertoires in COVID-19. Data came from immunoSEQ multiplex PCR; TCRdb stores just in-frame clones and leaves some out. The table lists about 150,000 clones, roughly 80% of them singletons. Sequences were obtained from peripheral blood. These receptors originate from a man in his 60s with acute or convalescent COVID-19.

V gene TRBV15 combines with J gene TRBJ1-4, with D unclear. Germline CDR1 reads LNHNV; CDR2 reads YYDKDF (reference sequence). This CDR3 region has 15 residues. The V gene lost 0 bases and the J gene lost 8 bases, with 13 bases spanning the gap. The CDR3 here is CATSRDPRVREKLFF. The CDR3, as DNA: TGTGCCACCAGCAGAGATCCCCGGGTTAGAGAAAAACTGTTTTTT.

The rearrangement joins TRBV6-5 to TRBJ2-7; the D gene is possibly TRBD1 (7 bases). V gave up 6 bases and J gave up 4 bases, with 19 bases separating them. The germline CDR1 and CDR2 sequences are MNHEY and SVGAGI. The CDR3 is 15 amino acids. The CDR3 sequence is CASRRGTAGGYEQYF. The DNA of the CDR3 is TGTGCCAGCAGACGCGGGACAGCTGGTGGGTACGAGCAGTACTTC.

This chain uses TRBV28 with TRBJ2-1, with TRBD1 as a possible D gene (6 bases). Germline values: CDR1 MDHEN, CDR2 SYDVKM. This CDR3 comprises 11 residues. V lost 8 bases to trimming and J lost 9 bases, with 11 bases between them. This chain's CDR3 is CASGRGGEQFF. CDR3 nucleotide sequence: TGTGCCAGCGGTAGAGGGGGTGAGCAGTTCTTC.

The chain is built from TRBV6-6 and TRBJ1-5, with TRBD1 matching 9 bases. CDR3 length: 14 residues. Trimming cost V 6 bases and J 5 bases; bases outside gene matches: 5. Germline CDR1 is MNHNY and CDR2 is SVGAGI (reference sequence). CDR3 in amino acids: CASRSQGAHQPQHF. In DNA, the CDR3 is TGTGCCAGCAGGTCACAGGGGGCGCATCAGCCCCAGCATTTT.

V gene TRBV19 combines with J gene TRBJ2-3; 10 nucleotides agree with TRBD2. The CDR3 consists of 15 residues. Per the germline V gene, CDR1 is LNHDA and CDR2 is SQIVND (reference sequence). The ends lost 7 bases at V and 0 bases at J; junction bases unmatched: 4. The CDR3 DNA follows: TGTGCCAGTACATGGACTAGCGGTAGCACAGATACGCAGTATTTT. This sequence encodes CASTWTSGSTDTQYF.

V usage is TRBV7-2 and J usage is TRBJ2-1; 15 bases line up with TRBD2. This CDR3 contains 17 residues. Germline CDR1 and CDR2: SGHTA and FQGNSA. The V segment lost 4 bases and the J segment 1 base; nucleotides outside the gene matches: 2. The CDR3 protein is CASSSGLAGGSYNEQFF. CDR3 in DNA: TGTGCCAGCAGCTCGGGACTAGCGGGGGGTTCCTACAATGAGCAGTTCTTC. The full variable domain, rest sourced from reference TRBV7-2 and TRBJ2-1, is GAGVSQSPSNKVTEKGKDVELRCDPISGHTALYWYRQSLGQGLEFLIYFQGNSAPDKSGLPSDRFSAERTGGSVSTLTIQRTQQEDSAVYLCASSSGLAGGSYNEQFFGPGTRLTVL.

This clone was seen a few times. V gene TRBV24-1 combines with J gene TRBJ1-5, with a weak D call TRBD1 (6 bases). Trimming pared 7 bases from V and 0 bases from J, leaving 9 bases between. The germline V gene has CDR1 KGHDR and CDR2 SFDVKD. This CDR3 contains 14 residues. The CDR3: CATSGTLSNQPQHF. In nucleotides, the CDR3 is TGTGCCACCAGCGGGACACTTAGCAATCAGCCCCAGCATTTT.

For the CDR3, the DNA is TGTGCCAGCAGTACCATGTTTCTGGGGCAGCTGAACACTGAAGCTTTCTTT. It yields the protein CASSTMFLGQLNTEAFF. The chain joins TRBV6-2 or TRBV6-3 to TRBJ1-1, with TRBD1 as a possible D gene (5 bases). The V end was cut by 5 bases, the J end by 0 bases, with 19 bases between. The CDR3 length is 17 residues. Looked up from germline, CDR1 is MNHEY and CDR2 is SVGEGT.

The chain links TRBV6-5 to TRBJ2-5; the match to TRBD2 covers 13 bases. CDR3 length equals 15 residues. CDR1 MNHEY and CDR2 SVGAGI come from the germline V gene. Germline trimming cut 6 bases from V and 9 bases from J; bases unmatched to any gene: 10. CDR3 in amino acids: CASSSGTSGAAAQYF. CDR3 DNA: TGTGCCAGCAGCTCCGGGACTAGCGGGGCGGCGGCCCAGTACTTC.

This clone was seen a few times. V usage is TRBV11-2 and J usage is TRBJ2-5, with TRBD2 matching over 8 bases. The CDR3 consists of 15 residues. The trim removed 1 base at V and 2 bases at J, leaving 3 bases unmatched. CDR1 is SGHAT, CDR2 FQNNGV, per germline. The CDR3 DNA reads TGTGCCAGCAGCTTAGTCGGGAGGGATCAAGAGACCCAGTACTTC. Translated: CASSLVGRDQETQYF.

The chain couples TRBV5-1 to TRBJ2-2, with 8 bases aligning to TRBD1. Germline CDR1 SGHRS, CDR2 YFSETQ. V dropped 4 bases and J dropped 4; count of bases not matched to a gene: 15. The CDR3 sequence is 18 residues long. CDR3 coding DNA: TGCGCCAGCAGCCCGGGGGCCGGGACAGGCCAGGGCACCGGGGAGCTGTTTTTT. As protein: CASSPGAGTGQGTGELFF.

The V and J genes are TRBV19 and TRBJ2-1; the D gene is possibly TRBD2 (6 bases). The V and J ends lost 4 bases and 7 bases respectively, with 17 bases between them. Germline values: CDR1 LNHDA, CDR2 SQIVND (reference sequence). CDR3 size: 15 residues. The CDR3 loop reads CASSTESGWGNEQFF. In nucleotides, the CDR3 is TGTGCCAGTAGTACTGAGAGCGGGTGGGGGAATGAGCAGTTCTTC. Drawing the rest from reference TRBV19 and TRBJ2-1, the complete variable domain is DGGITQSPKYLFRKEGQNVTLSCEQNLNHDAMYWYRQDPGQGLRLIYYSQIVNDFQKGDIAEGYSVSREKKESFPLTVTSAQKNPTAFYLCASSTESGWGNEQFFGPGTRLTVL.

The rearrangement uses TRBV29-1 and TRBJ1-1; the D gene is possibly TRBD1 (6 bases). This CDR3 is built from 14 residues. The germline gives CDR1 SQVTM, CDR2 ANQGSEA. V lost 8 bases, J lost 3 bases, and 19 bases lay in between. Here the CDR3 DNA reads TGCAGCCACTCAGGGGCCTCCGGTTACACTGAAGCTTTCTTT. Translation gives CSHSGASGYTEAFF.